This passage covers 10 T cell receptor beta chains from one sample sequenced in a study of cytomegalovirus exposure and HLA in healthy donors. Clones were read by immunoSEQ multiplex PCR, and TCRdb kept only the in-frame ones, dropping some. The sample lists about 140,000 clones; roughly nine tenths were seen once. Sequencing was done on a sample of PBMCs. The receptors originated from a man aged 18-30 years in good health and CMV-seronegative.

This clone was seen once. The CDR3 DNA reads TGTGCCAGCAGTGAAGGGAGGGCTTACCCAGGCTACACCTTC. It codes for CASSEGRAYPGYTF. V is TRBV6-1 and J is TRBJ1-2; D is uncertain. This CDR3 region has 14 residues. Deletions cut 1 base from V and 8 bases from J, with 14 bases between. CDR1 is MNHNS and CDR2 is SASEGT in the germline V gene.

The chain has TRBV27 and TRBJ2-7; possible D gene TRBD1, 5 bases. Trimming removed 4 bases from V and 0 bases from J, with 7 bases in between. This CDR3 region has 13 residues. CDR1 and CDR2 from the germline V gene are MNHEY and SMNVEV (reference sequence). The CDR3 DNA reads TGTGCCAGCAGTTGGGGCAGCTCCTACGAGCAGTACTTC. Protein sequence: CASSWGSSYEQYF.

This chain links TRBV18 with TRBJ2-7; 9 nucleotides match TRBD1. The V gene end was trimmed by 3 bases and the J gene end by 3 bases; junction bases not matched to a gene: 6. CDR1 KGHSH and CDR2 LQKENI come from the germline V gene. The CDR3 has 15 amino acids. The CDR3 here is CASSPPHRGLYEQYF. The CDR3, as DNA: TGTGCCAGCTCACCTCCACACAGGGGGCTCTACGAGCAGTACTTC.

The V and J genes are TRBV7-6 and TRBJ2-7; D not certain. The CDR3 contains 11 residues. V lost 7 bases, J lost 4 bases, and 8 bases lay in between. Germline lookup yields CDR1 SGHVS and CDR2 FNYEAQ. CDR3 protein: CASKGAYEQYF. The CDR3 DNA sequence: TGTGCCAGCAAAGGAGCATACGAGCAGTACTTC.

V and J are TRBV5-1 and TRBJ2-5; D uncertain. CDR1 and CDR2 from the germline V gene are SGHRS and YFSETQ. This CDR3 is built from 14 residues. V was clipped by 0 bases and J by 0 bases, with 6 bases between them. The CDR3 DNA reads as TGCGCCAGCAGCTTGGGTCCGTACCAAGAGACCCAGTACTTC. As protein: CASSLGPYQETQYF. Together with reference TRBV5-1 and TRBJ2-5, the CDR3 gives the full variable domain: KAGVTQTPRYLIKTRGQQVTLSCSPISGHRSVSWYQQTPGQGLQFLFEYFSETQRNKGNFPGRFSGRQFSNSRSEMNVSTLELGDSALYLCASSLGPYQETQYFGPGTRLLVL.

The V gene is TRBV14, the J gene TRBJ2-2, with D possibly TRBD2 on 7 matching bases. Deletions cut 4 bases from V and 3 bases from J, with 15 bases between. CDR3 length: 16 amino acids. CDR1 SGHDN and CDR2 FVKESK come from the germline V gene. The CDR3 protein is CASSPRGGADTGELFF. CDR3 bases: TGTGCCAGCAGCCCGAGGGGGGGCGCGGACACCGGGGAGCTGTTTTTT.

This clone came up once. The chain has TRBV6-6 and TRBJ2-7, with TRBD1 identical over 8 bases. Per germline, CDR1 MNHNY and CDR2 SVGAGI (reference sequence). Trimming at V came to 0 bases and at J to 4 bases, leaving 8 bases not matched to a gene. The CDR3 sequence is 16 residues long. The CDR3 loop reads CASSYSIPGGGYEQYF. CDR3 DNA: TGTGCCAGCAGTTACTCGATTCCAGGGGGCGGTTACGAGCAGTACTTC.

V and J are TRBV30 and TRBJ2-2; TRBD1 agrees at 8 bases. CDR1 and CDR2 from the germline V gene are GTSNPN and SVGIG (reference sequence). V lost 0 bases to trimming and J lost 1 base; unmatched junction nucleotides: 1. The CDR3 covers 15 residues. CDR3 in DNA: TGTGCCTGGAGTGTAGGGACAGGGAACACCGGGGAGCTGTTTTTT. Protein sequence: CAWSVGTGNTGELFF.

The chain combines TRBV2 with TRBJ1-5, with a possible D match to TRBD1 (5 bases). The germline CDR1 and CDR2 sequences are SNHLY and FYNNEI. The CDR3 consists of 13 residues. With 4 bases removed from V and 7 bases from J, the gap between germline ends came to 11 bases. CDR3 sequence: CASSGEGRQPQHF. Written as DNA, the CDR3 is TGTGCCAGCAGTGGGGAGGGGCGGCAGCCCCAGCATTTT.

This clone was counted between two and nine times. This chain connects TRBV9 to TRBJ2-1; 7 bases match TRBD2. The CDR3 runs 15 residues. Germline V gene sequence: CDR1 SGDLS, CDR2 YYNGEE. V trimming: 2 bases; J trimming: 2 bases; junction bases outside the gene matches: 4. This CDR3 reads CASSVGGTTYNEQFF. The DNA of the CDR3 is TGTGCCAGCAGCGTTGGAGGGACTACCTACAATGAGCAGTTCTTC.